The sequence of this TCR beta chain was determined in a study of graft-versus-host responses after intestinal transplantation (dated by TCRdb to the early 2020s). For the wider study: The transplants that recipients received were multivisceral, liver-intestinal, or isolated intestinal. A peak of at least 4% donor T cells among recipient peripheral blood mononuclear cells was the definition used for donor T cell macrochimerism. All recipients received anti-thymocyte globulin induction followed by maintenance tacrolimus and steroids for around three years. Of the 20 to 25 intestinal transplant recipients enrolled in the cohort, one of whom was a retransplant, a few patients without pretransplant specimens were excluded. To identify alloreactive clones, pre-transplant mixed lymphocyte reaction products were sequenced and compared with unstimulated pre-transplant donor and recipient T cells. Graft-versus-host and host-versus-graft alloreactive T cell clones were tracked in the graft, circulation and bone marrow after intestinal transplantation using bulk TCR-beta CDR3 sequencing. Samples from a few later patients were sequenced in-house on an Illumina MiSeq with MiXCR processing rather than by the commercial service. The paper's findings and limits, for the study overall: High GvH to HvG T cell clonal ratios were observed in the allografts of patients with donor T cell macrochimerism. The conclusions were limited by the relatively low number and heterogeneity of the intestinal transplant patients. Early after transplant, declines in HvG clones were associated with peak levels of circulating GvH clones. GvH clones were detected in recipient bone marrow, and some of these GvH clones were observed earlier in ileal mucosa or blood, consistent with an intestinal mucosal origin.

A note on this clone: The antigen it binds to is not known. Per-nucleotide qualities are absent, and no much larger clonotype sits a single base away.

The sample's time point label, decoded: cells obtained before transplantation from donor or recipient. CD3+CD4+ and CD3+CD8+ populations were FACS-sorted from unstimulated pre-transplant donor and recipient cells taken from spleen or lymph nodes. Libraries were built with the immunoSEQ multiplex PCR assay. In most patients, genomic DNA was isolated using the Qiagen DNeasy Blood and Tissue Kit and sent frozen to Adaptive Biotechnologies for TCR sequencing. For most patients, high-throughput TCR-beta CDR3 sequencing of genomic DNA was performed by Adaptive Biotechnologies. Concerning the study's data processing: Adaptive's ImmunoSEQ software was the source of the TCR sequencing data for fewer than 20 patients, while three other patients were processed with MiXCR and VDJtools. CD4 versus CD8 sorting errors were corrected by removing sequences found in both subsets at a frequency ratio below 5:1. CDR3 nucleotide sequences shared between donor and recipient were removed because their origin could not be assigned. At least 2-fold expansion over unstimulated cells and a minimum CFSE-low frequency of 0.002% (template counts) or 0.001% (read counts) were required for clones to be classified as alloreactive. Mappable clones were those detected in sequenced pre-transplant spleen, lymph node, or MLR CFSE-low populations of the donor or recipient. Cumulative frequency of alloreactive clones was calculated as a percentage of all sequences weighted by copy number. Here the immuneACCESS table is served through TCRdb, limited to in-frame sequences with V and J called. Missing clones are a known gap in these copies; in checked studies unresolved V genes cover under half, and the rest lacks a known reason. The D gene and trimming were derived from the DNA, and the V and J assignments and clone size from that table. The table for this sample lists 99,000 or so clones; around 92% of them were counted only once. The top ten clonotypes cover around 0.07% of the sample.

The CDR3 holds 15 amino acids from the cysteine to the phenylalanine. Just CDR3 DNA is preserved here, 45 bases in frame from base 1. Sequences GTSNPN (CDR1) and SVGIG (CDR2) are obtained from the germline V gene (reference sequence). Ends trimmed: V by 4 bases, J by 4 bases; bases unmatched to a gene: 9. The receptor comes from a human donor who was the organ donor for an intestinal transplant. The source material was unstimulated CD8+ T cells sorted from spleen or lymph node cells, sampled before transplant. The chain was built from TRBV30 and TRBJ2-5; TRBD2 lines up with 10 middle nucleotides. The CDR3 is CAWMGAGGRGETQYF. Read as DNA, the sequence is TGTGCCTGGATGGGAGCGGGAGGGCGAGGAGAGACCCAGTACTTC.